The rows below give T cell receptor beta chains drawn from one sample of a study of tumor and adjacent non-tumor tissue in lung cancer. MiXCR, run by TCRdb on the multiplex PCR reads, gives a single entry per CDR3 protein. Here the sample spans around 76,000 distinct CDR3 sequences, 76% being singletons. Sequenced material: distant non-tumor lung tissue. These receptors all come from a man in his sixties or seventies with non-small cell lung cancer. The CDR3 runs from the conserved cysteine through the conserved F or W. Fields, in order: clone size, D gene, J gene, V gene, CDR3 protein, CDR3 DNA. The D gene is left open where the match is weak. Clone size, where shown, is once, few, many, or a class for clones that have expanded.

NA	NA	TRBJ2-3	TRBV4-1	CASSQGCQGGDTQYF	TGCGCCAGCAGCCAAGGATGTCAGGGTGGCGATACGCAGTATTTT
many	NA	TRBJ2-7	TRBV6-6	CASTGFHEQYF	TGTGCCAGCACAGGGTTCCACGAGCAGTACTTC
few	TRBD2	TRBJ2-2	TRBV6-1	CASSGLAGGPGELFF	TGTGCCAGCAGTGGACTAGCGGGGGGGCCCGGGGAGCTGTTTTTT
many	NA	TRBJ2-7	TRBV20-1	CSATSGLEAYEQYF	TGCAGTGCTACAAGCGGCCTGGAGGCCTACGAGCAGTACTTC
NA	NA	TRBJ2-3	TRBV6-6	CASSLRREADTQYF	TGTGCCAGTAGCCTACGTCGTGAGGCAGATACGCAGTATTTT
NA	NA	TRBJ2-2	TRBV6-1	CASSNPSPTSTGELFF	TGTGCCAGCAGTAACCCTTCTCCCACGAGCACCGGGGAGCTGTTTTTT
NA	NA	TRBJ1-1	TRBV6-2/TRBV6-3	CASRPFVGQRREVFF	TGCGCCAGCCGACCTTTTGTGGGACAAAGAAGGGAAGTTTTCTTT
once	TRBD1	TRBJ2-3	TRBV6-6	CTNSYFGWGQNNNQPQYF	TGTACCAACAGTTACTTCGGGTGGGGACAGAATAACAATCAGCCCCAGTATTTT
NA	NA	TRBJ1-2	TRBV29-1	CSVVSYQSSWEDGYTF	TGCAGCGTTGTCTCCTATCAATCCTCGTGGGAAGATGGCTACACCTTC
NA	NA	TRBJ2-5	TRBV7-3	CASNFSIGETQYF	TGTGCCAGCAACTTTAGCATCGGAGAGACCCAGTACTTC
few	TRBD1	TRBJ1-2	TRBV4-3	CASRQETGDGYTF	TGTGCCAGCAGGCAAGAGACAGGGGATGGCTACACCTTC
NA	NA	TRBJ1-1	TRBV5-6	CDSSLTGTRVMNTEAFF	TGTGACAGCAGCCTCACAGGAACAAGAGTAATGAACACTGAAGCTTTCTTT
NA	TRBD2	TRBJ2-3	TRBV20-1	CSASHPRGGTDTQYF	TGCAGCGCTAGCCACCCGCGGGGGGGCACAGATACGCAGTATTTT
NA	TRBD1	TRBJ1-5	TRBV5-4	CASSVQGRNQPQLF	TGTGCCAGCAGCGTACAGGGGCGCAATCAGCCCCAGCTTTTT
NA	NA	TRBJ2-3	TRBV6-6	CASSQTESQPQYF	TGTGCCAGCAGCCAGACAGAAAGCCAGCCCCAGTATTTT
NA	NA	TRBJ1-2	TRBV29-1	CNVISPGANGDSYGYTF	TGCAACGTAATTTCCCCGGGAGCCAATGGAGATAGCTATGGCTACACCTTC
NA	NA	TRBJ2-7	TRBV5-4	CARNSIGTAEQYF	TGTGCCAGAAATTCAATCGGGACGGCCGAGCAGTACTTC
few	NA	TRBJ2-7	TRBV6-6	CASSWGPGRSSYEQYF	TGTGCCAGCAGTTGGGGGCCCGGGAGGAGCTCCTACGAGCAGTACTTC
NA	NA	TRBJ2-5	TRBV29-1	CSVADRFQENHYF	TGCAGCGTGGCCGACAGATTTCAAGAGAACCATTACTTC
NA	NA	TRBJ2-1	TRBV19	CASSNLARELYNEQFF	TGTGCCAGTAGTAACCTAGCGAGAGAGTTGTACAATGAGCAGTTCTTC
NA	TRBD1	TRBJ2-3	TRBV5-4	CASSPTGVLTDTHYF	TGTGCCAGCAGCCCTACAGGGGTCCTCACAGATACACACTATTTT
once	TRBD1	TRBJ2-5	TRBV6-5	CDSSSAGTGFPQDTQYF	TGTGACAGCAGTTCCGCCGGGACAGGGTTCCCACAAGATACCCAGTACTTC
NA	NA	TRBJ1-1	TRBV6-2/TRBV6-3	CASSYAVRNTEAIF	TGTGCGAGCAGTTACGCCGTCAGAAACACTGAAGCTATCTTT
NA	NA	TRBJ2-3	TRBV6-5	CASRRDGDGTDTQYF	TGTGCCAGCAGAAGGGACGGGGATGGCACAGATACGCAGTATTTT
NA	NA	TRBJ1-1	TRBV6-5	CTSSWGLITVAFF	TGTACCAGCAGTTGGGGTCTGATCACTGTAGCTTTCTTT
many	NA	TRBJ2-6	TRBV6-2/TRBV6-3	CDSRTGANVLTF	TGTGACAGCCGCACCGGGGCCAACGTACTGACTTTC
NA	NA	TRBJ2-5	TRBV5-6	CASNFRSALVETQYF	TGTGCCAGCAACTTCCGATCGGCCCTAGTGGAGACCCAGTACTTC
NA	NA	TRBJ1-1	TRBV20-1	CSTIDPRNSEAFF	TGCAGTACTATAGACCCACGGAACAGTGAAGCTTTCTTT
once	NA	TRBJ2-1	TRBV11-2	CASSLERLGRTSYHGQFF	TGTGCCAGCAGTTTAGAACGTCTGGGGCGGACTTCCTACCATGGGCAGTTCTTC
few	TRBD1	TRBJ1-2	TRBV12-3/TRBV12-4	CASSFAGGGPYGYTF	TGTGCCAGCAGTTTCGCGGGAGGGGGCCCTTATGGCTACACCTTC
NA	TRBD1	TRBJ1-1	TRBV11-2	CASNLTGLGLGDLLNTEAFF	TGTGCCAGCAACTTGACAGGGTTGGGCCTTGGGGATTTACTGAACACTGAGGCTTTCTTT
once	NA	TRBJ2-1	TRBV7-9	CASSHGQLAYNEQFF	TGTGCCAGCAGTCACGGACAGCTAGCCTACAATGAGCAGTTCTTC
NA	TRBD1	TRBJ2-7	TRBV12-3/TRBV12-4	CDSSLRTGFYEQYF	TGCGACAGCAGTTTACGGACAGGGTTCTACGAGCAGTACTTC
NA	TRBD2	TRBJ2-3	TRBV20-1	CLAVSGSKDTLYF	TGCCTTGCCGTTAGCGGGAGTAAAGATACGCTGTATTTT
NA	TRBD2	TRBJ2-5	TRBV11-1	CVSNLPSGGQETQYF	TGTGTCAGCAACTTACCTAGCGGGGGGCAAGAGACCCAGTACTTC
NA	TRBD1	TRBJ1-1	TRBV29-1	CSVGGDRGLRNGAFF	TGCAGCGTTGGAGGGGACAGGGGGTTAAGAAATGGGGCTTTCTTT
NA	TRBD1	TRBJ1-2	TRBV20-1	CTARPGQELYGYTF	TGCACTGCTAGACCGGGACAGGAACTTTATGGCTACACCTTC
NA	TRBD2	TRBJ2-7	TRBV14	CAISHLNRAGGYSF	TGTGCCATCAGCCACCTCAATAGGGCGGGGGGTTATTCTTTC
NA	NA	TRBJ2-3	TRBV6-2/TRBV6-3	CASSYSIGGARASNQPQYF	TGTGCCAGCAGTTACTCGATTGGGGGTGCAAGAGCGAGCAATCAGCCCCAGTATTTT
NA	TRBD2	TRBJ2-1	TRBV6-4	CASSDSALAGEYDQFF	TGTGCTAGCAGTGACTCGGCTCTAGCGGGGGAATACGACCAGTTCTTC
NA	NA	TRBJ1-1	TRBV10-3	CTISEPERQVTEDFF	TGTACCATCAGTGAGCCTGAGAGGCAGGTCACTGAAGATTTCTTT
NA	NA	TRBJ2-1	TRBV10-2	CANRSPGPSSHEQFF	TGTGCCAACAGGTCCCCGGGACCCTCTTCTCATGAACAGTTCTTC
NA	TRBD1	TRBJ1-2	TRBV6-6	CASIRQAGTGGGYTF	TGTGCCAGCATCCGCCAAGCAGGGACAGGTGGTGGCTACACCTTC
NA	TRBD2	TRBJ2-5	TRBV6-1	CVSSERVSGGGGETQYF	TGTGTGAGCAGTGAAAGGGTCTCAGGCGGGGGTGGAGAGACCCAGTACTTC